This T cell receptor beta chain was retrieved from a study of control samples from healthy donors and cancer patients. The table came from immunoSEQ multiplex PCR; TCRdb's copy has only in-frame clones and leaves some out. Here the sample spans 100,000 to 150,000 clones, around 92% being singletons. The receptor's source is a woman aged 50 to 60 in good health. Sequences were obtained from blood.

The CDR3 nucleotides are TGTGCCAGCAGCTTTGTTATTAGGGACAGGGGGCTTGACGAGCAGTACTTC. Translating it yields CASSFVIRDRGLDEQYF. This sequence joins TRBV11-2 and TRBJ2-7; 12 nucleotides line up with TRBD1. V shed 3 bases, J shed 5 bases, and the junction held 11 bases outside the gene matches. Germline-derived CDR1 and CDR2 are SGHAT and FQNNGV. The CDR3 is 17 amino acids.